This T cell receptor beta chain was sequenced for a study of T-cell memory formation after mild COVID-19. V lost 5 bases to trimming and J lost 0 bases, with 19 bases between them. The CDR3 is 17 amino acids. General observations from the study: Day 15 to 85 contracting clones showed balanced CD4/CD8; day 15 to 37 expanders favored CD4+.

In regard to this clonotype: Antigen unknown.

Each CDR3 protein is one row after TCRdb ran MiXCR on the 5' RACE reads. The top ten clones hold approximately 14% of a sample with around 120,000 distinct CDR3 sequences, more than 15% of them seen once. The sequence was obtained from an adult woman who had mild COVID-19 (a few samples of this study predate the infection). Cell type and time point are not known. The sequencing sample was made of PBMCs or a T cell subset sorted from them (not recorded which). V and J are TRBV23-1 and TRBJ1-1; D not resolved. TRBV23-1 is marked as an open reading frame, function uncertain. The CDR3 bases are TGCGCCAGCAGTAGGAATCTCCCCCCCCGCATGAACACTGAAGCTTTCTTT. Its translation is CASSRNLPPRMNTEAFF.